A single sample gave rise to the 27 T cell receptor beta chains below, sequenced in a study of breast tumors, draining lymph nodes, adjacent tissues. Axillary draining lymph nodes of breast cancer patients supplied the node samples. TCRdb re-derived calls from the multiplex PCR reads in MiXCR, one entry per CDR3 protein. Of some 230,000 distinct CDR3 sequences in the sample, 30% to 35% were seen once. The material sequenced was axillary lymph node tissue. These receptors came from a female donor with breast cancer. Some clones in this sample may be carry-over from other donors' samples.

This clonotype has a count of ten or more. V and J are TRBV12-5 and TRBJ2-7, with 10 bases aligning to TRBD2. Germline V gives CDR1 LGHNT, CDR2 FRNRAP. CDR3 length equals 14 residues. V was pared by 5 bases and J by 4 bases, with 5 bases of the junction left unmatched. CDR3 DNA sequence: TGTGCTAGTGGTAATTCGGGACTAGCGTACGAGCAGTACTTC. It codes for CASGNSGLAYEQYF. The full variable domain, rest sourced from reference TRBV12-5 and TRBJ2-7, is DARVTQTPRHKVTEMGQEVTMRCQPILGHNTVFWYRQTMMQGLELLAYFRNRAPLDDSGMPKDRFSAEMPDATLATLKIQPSEPRDSAVYFCASGNSGLAYEQYFGPGTRLTVT.

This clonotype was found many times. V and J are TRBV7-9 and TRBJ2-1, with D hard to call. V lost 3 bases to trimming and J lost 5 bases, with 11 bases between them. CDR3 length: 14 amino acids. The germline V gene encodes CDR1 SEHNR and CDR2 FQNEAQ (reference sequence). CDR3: CASSFRAQDNEQFF. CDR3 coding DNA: TGTGCCAGCAGCTTTCGGGCACAAGACAATGAGCAGTTCTTC.

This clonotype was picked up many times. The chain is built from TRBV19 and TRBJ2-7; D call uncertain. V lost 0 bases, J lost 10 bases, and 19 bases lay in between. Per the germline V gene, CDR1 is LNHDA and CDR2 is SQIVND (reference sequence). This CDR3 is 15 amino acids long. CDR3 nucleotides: TGTGCCAGTAGTATAGAGATGCGGCGGCAGTCAGAACAGTACTTC. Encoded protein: CASSIEMRRQSEQYF. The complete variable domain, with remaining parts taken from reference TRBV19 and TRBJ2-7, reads DGGITQSPKYLFRKEGQNVTLSCEQNLNHDAMYWYRQDPGQGLRLIYYSQIVNDFQKGDIAEGYSVSREKKESFPLTVTSAQKNPTAFYLCASSIEMRRQSEQYFGPGTRLTVT.

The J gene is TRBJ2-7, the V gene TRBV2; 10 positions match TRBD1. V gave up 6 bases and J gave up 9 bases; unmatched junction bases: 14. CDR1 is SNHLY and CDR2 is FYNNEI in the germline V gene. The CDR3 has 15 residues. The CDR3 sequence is CASSQTGGSLGRQYF. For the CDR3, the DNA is TGTGCCAGCAGCCAGACAGGGGGCTCGTTAGGCAGGCAGTACTTC.

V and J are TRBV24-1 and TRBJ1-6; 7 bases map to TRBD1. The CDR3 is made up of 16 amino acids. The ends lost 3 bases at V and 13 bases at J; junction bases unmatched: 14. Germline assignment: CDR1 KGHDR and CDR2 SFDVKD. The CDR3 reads CATSDTGVSYRIPLHF. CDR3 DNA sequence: TGTGCCACCAGTGATACAGGGGTCTCCTATCGGATTCCCCTCCACTTT.

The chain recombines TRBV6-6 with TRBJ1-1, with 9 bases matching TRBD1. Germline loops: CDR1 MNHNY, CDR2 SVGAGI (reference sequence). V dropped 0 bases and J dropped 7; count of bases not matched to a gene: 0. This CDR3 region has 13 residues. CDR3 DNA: TGTGCCAGCAGTTACTCGACAGGGGGTGAAGCTTTCTTT. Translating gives CASSYSTGGEAFF.

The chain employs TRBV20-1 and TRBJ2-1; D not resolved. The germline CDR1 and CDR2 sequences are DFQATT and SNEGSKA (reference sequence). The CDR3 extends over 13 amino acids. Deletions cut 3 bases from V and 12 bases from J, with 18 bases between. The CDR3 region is CSARGQSTDTQFF. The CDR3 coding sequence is TGCAGTGCTAGGGGCCAAAGCACAGATACGCAGTTCTTC.

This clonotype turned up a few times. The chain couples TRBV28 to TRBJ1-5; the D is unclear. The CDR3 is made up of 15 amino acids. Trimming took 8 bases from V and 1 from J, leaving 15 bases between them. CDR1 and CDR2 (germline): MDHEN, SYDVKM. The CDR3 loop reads CASVHGVGSNQPQHF. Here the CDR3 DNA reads TGTGCCAGCGTCCACGGTGTGGGAAGCAATCAGCCCCAGCATTTT. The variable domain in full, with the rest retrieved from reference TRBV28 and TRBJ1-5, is DVKVTQSSRYLVKRTGEKVFLECVQDMDHENMFWYRQDPGLGLRLIYFSYDVKMKEKGDIPEGYSVSREKKERFSLILESASTNQTSMYLCASVHGVGSNQPQHFGDGTRLSIL.

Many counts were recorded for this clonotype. CDR3: CASSQDMGQGYEQYF. The DNA of the CDR3 is TGTGCCAGCAGCCAAGATATGGGACAGGGCTACGAGCAGTACTTC. The genes are TRBV14 and TRBJ2-7; 9 bases line up with TRBD1. Germline V CDR1 and CDR2: SGHDN, FVKESK. The junction had 3 bases not matched to a gene; V was cut back by 0 bases and J by 3 bases. This CDR3 comprises 15 residues.

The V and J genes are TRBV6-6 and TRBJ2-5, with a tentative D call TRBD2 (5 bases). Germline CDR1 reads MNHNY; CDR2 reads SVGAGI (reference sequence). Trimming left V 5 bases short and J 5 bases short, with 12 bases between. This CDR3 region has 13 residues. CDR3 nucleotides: TGTGCCAGCAGTCACGGACTGGGCGAGACCCAGTACTTC. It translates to CASSHGLGETQYF.

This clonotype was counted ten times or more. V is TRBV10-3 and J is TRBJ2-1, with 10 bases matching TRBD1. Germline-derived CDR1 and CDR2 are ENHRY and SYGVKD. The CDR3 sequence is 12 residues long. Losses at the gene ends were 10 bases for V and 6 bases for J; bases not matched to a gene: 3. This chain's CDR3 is CATDRGPNEQFF. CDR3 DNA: TGTGCCACCGACAGGGGGCCCAATGAGCAGTTCTTC.

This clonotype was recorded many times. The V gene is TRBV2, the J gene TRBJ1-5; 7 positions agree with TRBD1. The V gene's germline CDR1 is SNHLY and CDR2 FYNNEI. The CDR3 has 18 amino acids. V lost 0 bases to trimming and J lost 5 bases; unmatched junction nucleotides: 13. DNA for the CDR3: TGTGCCAGCAGTGAAGCAAGGCAGGGGGGTAGACGATATCAGCCCCAGCATTTT. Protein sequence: CASSEARQGGRRYQPQHF.

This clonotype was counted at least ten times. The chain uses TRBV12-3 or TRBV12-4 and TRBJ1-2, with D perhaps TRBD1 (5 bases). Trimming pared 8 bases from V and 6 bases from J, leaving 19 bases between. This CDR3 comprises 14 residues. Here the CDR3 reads CASSWGRAWDGYTF. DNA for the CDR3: TGTGCCAGCTCATGGGGCAGGGCCTGGGATGGCTACACCTTC.

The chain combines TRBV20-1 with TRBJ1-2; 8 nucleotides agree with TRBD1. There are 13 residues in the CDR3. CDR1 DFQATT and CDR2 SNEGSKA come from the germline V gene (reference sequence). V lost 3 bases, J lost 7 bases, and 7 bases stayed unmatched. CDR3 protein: CSASRSGGLGYTF. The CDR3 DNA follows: TGCAGTGCTAGCCGGTCAGGGGGCCTTGGCTACACCTTC.

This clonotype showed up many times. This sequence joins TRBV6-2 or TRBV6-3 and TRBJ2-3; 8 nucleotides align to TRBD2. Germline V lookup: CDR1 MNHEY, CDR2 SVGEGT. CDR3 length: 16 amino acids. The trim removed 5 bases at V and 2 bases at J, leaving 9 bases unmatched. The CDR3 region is CASSQGLGQNTDTQYF. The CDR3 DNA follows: TGTGCCAGCAGTCAGGGACTAGGACAGAACACAGATACGCAGTATTTT.

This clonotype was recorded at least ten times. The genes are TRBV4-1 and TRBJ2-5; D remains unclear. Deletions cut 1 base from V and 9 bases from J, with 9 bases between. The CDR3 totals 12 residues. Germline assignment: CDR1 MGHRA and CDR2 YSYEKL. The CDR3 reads CASSQVLAPQYF. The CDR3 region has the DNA TGCGCCAGCAGCCAAGTACTCGCGCCCCAGTACTTC.

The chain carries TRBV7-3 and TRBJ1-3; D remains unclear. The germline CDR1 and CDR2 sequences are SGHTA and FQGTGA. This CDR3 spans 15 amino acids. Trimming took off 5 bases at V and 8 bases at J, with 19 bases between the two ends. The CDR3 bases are TGTGCCAGCAGCCCCCGGAAAGATTATGGCTACACCATATATTTT. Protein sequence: CASSPRKDYGYTIYF.

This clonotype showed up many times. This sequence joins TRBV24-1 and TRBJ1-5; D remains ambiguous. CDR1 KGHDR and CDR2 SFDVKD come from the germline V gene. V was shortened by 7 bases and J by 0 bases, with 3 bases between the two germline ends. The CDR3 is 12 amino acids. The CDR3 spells CATRHSNQPQHF. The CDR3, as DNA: TGTGCCACCAGACATAGCAATCAGCCCCAGCATTTT.

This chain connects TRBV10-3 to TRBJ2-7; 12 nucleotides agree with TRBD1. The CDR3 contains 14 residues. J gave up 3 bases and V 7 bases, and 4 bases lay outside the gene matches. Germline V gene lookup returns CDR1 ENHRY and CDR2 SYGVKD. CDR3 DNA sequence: TGTGCCATCAAGGGACAGGGGGCCTTCTACGAGCAGTACTTC. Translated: CAIKGQGAFYEQYF.

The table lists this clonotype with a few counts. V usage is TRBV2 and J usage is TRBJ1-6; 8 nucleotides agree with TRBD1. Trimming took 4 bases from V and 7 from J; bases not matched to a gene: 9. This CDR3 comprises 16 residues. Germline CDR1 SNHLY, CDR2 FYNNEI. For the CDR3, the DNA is TGTGCCAGCAGTGCCACCGGGACAGGAGCCAATTCACCCCTCCACTTT. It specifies CASSATGTGANSPLHF.

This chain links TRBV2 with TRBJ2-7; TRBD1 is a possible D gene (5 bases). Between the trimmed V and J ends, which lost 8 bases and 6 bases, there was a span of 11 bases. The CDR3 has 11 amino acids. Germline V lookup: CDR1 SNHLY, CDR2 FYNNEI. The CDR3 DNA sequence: TGTGCCAGCGTTTCAGGGCTCGAGCAGTACTTC. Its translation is CASVSGLEQYF.

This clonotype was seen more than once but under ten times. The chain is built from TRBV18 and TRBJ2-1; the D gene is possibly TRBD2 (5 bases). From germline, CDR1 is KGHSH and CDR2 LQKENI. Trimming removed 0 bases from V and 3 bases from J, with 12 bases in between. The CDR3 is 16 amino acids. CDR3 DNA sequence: TGTGCCAGCTCACCACCGATCGGGGTGGGCTACAATGAGCAGTTCTTC. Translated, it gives CASSPPIGVGYNEQFF.

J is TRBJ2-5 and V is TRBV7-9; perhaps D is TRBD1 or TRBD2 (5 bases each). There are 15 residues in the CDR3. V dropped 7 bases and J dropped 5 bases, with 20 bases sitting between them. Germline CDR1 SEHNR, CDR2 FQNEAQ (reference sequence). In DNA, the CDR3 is TGTGCCAGCACCGCCAAGGAGTTTGGGGGTGAGACCCAGTACTTC. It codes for CASTAKEFGGETQYF.

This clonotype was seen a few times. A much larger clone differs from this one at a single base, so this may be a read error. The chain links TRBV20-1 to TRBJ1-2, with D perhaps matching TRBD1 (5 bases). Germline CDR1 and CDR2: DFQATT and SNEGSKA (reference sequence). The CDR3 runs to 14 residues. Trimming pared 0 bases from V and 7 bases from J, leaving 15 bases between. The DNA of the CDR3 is TGCAGTGCTAGAGATGGGGGTTTGCCCTCTGGCTACACCTTC. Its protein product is CSARDGGLPSGYTF.

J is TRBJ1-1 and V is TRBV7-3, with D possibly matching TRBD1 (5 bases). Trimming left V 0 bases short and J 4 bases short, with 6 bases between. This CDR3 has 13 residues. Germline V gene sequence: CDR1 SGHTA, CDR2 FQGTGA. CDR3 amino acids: CASSLTGTTEAFF. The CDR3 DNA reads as TGTGCCAGCAGCTTAACAGGGACCACTGAAGCTTTCTTT.

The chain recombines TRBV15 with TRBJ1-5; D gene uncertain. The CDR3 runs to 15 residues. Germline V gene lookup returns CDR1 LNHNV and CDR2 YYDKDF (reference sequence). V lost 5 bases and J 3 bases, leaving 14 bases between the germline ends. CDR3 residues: CATSLAGDTNQPQHF. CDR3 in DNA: TGTGCCACCAGCTTGGCCGGGGATACCAATCAGCCCCAGCATTTT.

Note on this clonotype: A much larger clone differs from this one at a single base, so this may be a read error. CDR3 bases: TGTGCTAGTGGTTTCGTCCTCGGGGTAGCAAGGGGTGTCAATGAGCAGTTCTTC. Protein sequence: CASGFVLGVARGVNEQFF. This chain joins TRBV12-5 and TRBJ2-1; tentatively, D is TRBD1 or TRBD2 (5 bases each). Germline loops: CDR1 LGHNT, CDR2 FRNRAP. Deletions cut 3 bases from V and 6 bases from J, with 24 bases between. The CDR3 is 18 residues long.